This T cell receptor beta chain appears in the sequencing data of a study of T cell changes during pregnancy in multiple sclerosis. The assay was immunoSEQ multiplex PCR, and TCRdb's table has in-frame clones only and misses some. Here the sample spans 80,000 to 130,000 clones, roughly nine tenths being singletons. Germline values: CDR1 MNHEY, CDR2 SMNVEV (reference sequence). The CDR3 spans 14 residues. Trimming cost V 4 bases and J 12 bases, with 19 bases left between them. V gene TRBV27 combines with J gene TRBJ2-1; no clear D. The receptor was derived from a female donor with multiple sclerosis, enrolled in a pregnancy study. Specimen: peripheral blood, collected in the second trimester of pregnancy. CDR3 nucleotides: TGTGCCAGCAGTTCTTTGTTCGGCGGAGATGGGCAGTTCTTC. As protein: CASSSLFGGDGQFF.